This T cell receptor beta chain is drawn from a study of post-analysis software for immune sequencing data. In the study overall: Relapsing-remitting, secondary progressive and progressive-relapsing forms of multiple sclerosis all featured among disease courses. Study-wide points: Significantly decreased normalized Chao1 diversity was recorded for multiple sclerosis patients relative to controls.

Libraries were made from TCR beta cDNA, and they carried unique molecular identifiers. TCRdb fed the PCR reads into MiXCR, producing one record per CDR3 protein. The sample includes roughly 870,000 distinct CDR3 sequences, approximately 50% seen only once; the top ten take over 4%. Comments on this clonotype: Its matching antigen is unknown.

The TCR was taken from a girl between 5 and 17 years old with multiple sclerosis. Sample: blood.

The CDR3 sequence: CASKSTPREYEQYF. The CDR3 bases are TGTGCCAGCAAATCTACCCCCAGGGAATACGAGCAGTACTTC. This rearrangement joins TRBV2 to TRBJ2-4; the D gene is possibly TRBD1 (5 bases). The tail of the sequence fits TRBJ2-7 better, so the J call may be wrong. The CDR3 covers 14 residues. The V gene's germline CDR1 is SNHLY and CDR2 FYNNEI.